What follows are 30 T cell receptor beta chains derived from one specimen sequenced in a study of blood T cell repertoires in COVID-19. Repertoires were generated with immunoSEQ multiplex PCR, while TCRdb's copy carries only in-frame clones and drops some. The sample holds about 39,000 clones, approximately 91% seen once. Input material: peripheral blood. The origin of the receptors is a man between 50 and 59 years old with active COVID-19.

V and J are TRBV6-6 and TRBJ1-5; D not resolved. CDR3 length: 14 amino acids. CDR1 is MNHNY and CDR2 is SVGAGI in the germline V gene (reference sequence). Trimming shortened V by 7 bases and J by 6 bases, and 16 bases separated the two germline ends. The CDR3 is CASMGREAGQPQHF. As DNA, the CDR3 is TGTGCCAGCATGGGTCGGGAGGCGGGTCAGCCCCAGCATTTT.

In this sample, this clone turned up a few times. The chain is built from TRBV4-2 and TRBJ2-2, with 10 positions matching TRBD2. CDR3 length: 16 residues. With V trimmed by 5 bases and J by 3 bases, 6 bases remained unmatched. Germline CDR1 LGHNA, CDR2 YNFKEQ. CDR3 region: CASSYSGRQDTGELFF. The CDR3 DNA reads TGTGCCAGCAGCTATAGCGGGAGGCAGGACACCGGGGAGCTGTTTTTT.

The genes are TRBV5-1 and TRBJ2-3; tentatively, D is TRBD1 (5 bases). Germline V gene sequence: CDR1 SGHRS, CDR2 YFSETQ. Trimming took off 2 bases at V and 3 bases at J, with 10 bases between the two ends. The CDR3 is 14 residues long. Here the CDR3 reads CASSLGDSTDTQYF. As DNA, the CDR3 is TGCGCCAGCAGCTTAGGTGACAGTACAGATACGCAGTATTTT. Full variable domain (outside the CDR3, taken from reference TRBV5-1 and TRBJ2-3): KAGVTQTPRYLIKTRGQQVTLSCSPISGHRSVSWYQQTPGQGLQFLFEYFSETQRNKGNFPGRFSGRQFSNSRSEMNVSTLELGDSALYLCASSLGDSTDTQYFGPGTRLTVL.

The CDR3 sequence is CASSHGGRETQYF. In DNA form, the CDR3 reads TGTGCCAGCAGTCACGGGGGGCGGGAGACCCAGTACTTC. This chain joins TRBV6-5 and TRBJ2-5; a weak D match, TRBD2 (7 bases). The CDR3 extends over 13 amino acids. From germline, CDR1 is MNHEY and CDR2 SVGAGI. The V gene lost 5 bases and the J gene lost 5 bases, with 12 bases spanning the gap.

This chain uses TRBV12-3 or TRBV12-4 with TRBJ1-2; D is possibly TRBD1 (6 bases). The length of the CDR3 is 13 residues. The V gene lost 6 bases and the J gene lost 3 bases, with 11 bases spanning the gap. Here the CDR3 DNA reads TGTGCCAGCAGCCCGGGGGGCGACTATGGCTACACCTTC. Translation: CASSPGGDYGYTF.

V gene TRBV11-3 combines with J gene TRBJ2-7; TRBD2 agrees at 8 bases. CDR3 length: 15 amino acids. V lost 5 bases to trimming and J lost 7 bases; unmatched junction nucleotides: 13. Germline-derived CDR1 and CDR2 are SGHNT and YENEEA. CDR3 loop: CASSPGGGRDWEQYF. DNA for the CDR3: TGTGCCAGCAGCCCCGGGGGGGGTCGTGACTGGGAGCAGTACTTC.

This clone was detected only a few times. V is TRBV27 and J is TRBJ2-3; D not resolved. The CDR3 contains 11 residues. CDR1 is MNHEY, CDR2 SMNVEV, per germline (reference sequence). Trimming took off 11 bases at V and 2 bases at J, with 8 bases between the two ends. CDR3 in amino acids: CASYSTDTQYF. CDR3 coding DNA: TGTGCCTCTTACTCCACAGATACGCAGTATTTT.

The J gene is TRBJ2-7, the V gene TRBV10-3; 13 nucleotides agree with TRBD2. The CDR3 length is 16 residues. J lost 3 bases, V lost 4 bases, and 6 bases had no gene match. The germline V gene encodes CDR1 ENHRY and CDR2 SYGVKD. CDR3 DNA: TGTGCCATCAGTGCACAGGGGACTAGCGGGAACTACGAGCAGTACTTC. Protein: CAISAQGTSGNYEQYF.

This clone has just one count. The CDR3 nucleotides read TGCGCCAGCAGCCTACCAGGAACCCCAGATACGCAGTATTTT. Translated: CASSLPGTPDTQYF. The V and J genes are TRBV4-3 and TRBJ2-3; no clear D gene. Germline CDR1 and CDR2: LGHNA and YSLEER. CDR3 size: 14 residues. Trimming removed 4 bases from V and 4 bases from J, with 12 bases in between.

The chain links TRBV6-5 to TRBJ2-7; TRBD2 might be the D (7 bases). V lost 7 bases and J 3 bases, leaving 16 bases between the germline ends. Germline-derived CDR1 and CDR2 are MNHEY and SVGAGI. The CDR3 loop spans 14 amino acids. Written as DNA, the CDR3 is TGTGCCAGCACTCTAGGGGGGGAGTTCTACGAGCAGTACTTC. Translation: CASTLGGEFYEQYF.

This chain connects TRBV10-3 to TRBJ2-7, with TRBD2 matching 11 bases. Germline CDR1 and CDR2: ENHRY and SYGVKD. The junction had 18 bases not matched to a gene; V was cut back by 7 bases and J by 10 bases. This CDR3 contains 16 residues. CDR3 sequence (DNA): TGTGCCATCAACTCCCTAGCGGGAGGCTCCCTTTTGGGCCAGTACTTC. This encodes CAINSLAGGSLLGQYF.

The DNA of the CDR3 is TGTGCCACCAGTGATACGTGGACAGTAGACGAGCAGTACTTC. Protein product: CATSDTWTVDEQYF. The V call is TRBV24-1, the J call TRBJ2-7; a weak D match, TRBD1 (6 bases). The CDR3 loop spans 14 amino acids. Trimming removed 3 bases from V and 5 bases from J, with 13 bases in between. Germline CDR1 is KGHDR and CDR2 is SFDVKD.

The chain carries TRBV4-3 and TRBJ1-6, with D unclear. V gave up 0 bases and J gave up 9 bases, with 6 bases separating them. This CDR3 has 13 residues. Germline loops: CDR1 LGHNA, CDR2 YSLEER. The CDR3 nucleotides are TGCGCCAGCAGCCAAGATCGTTCTTCACCCCTCCACTTT. Translation: CASSQDRSSPLHF.

The chain uses TRBV7-3 and TRBJ2-1; TRBD2 agrees at 9 bases. CDR1 and CDR2 from the germline V gene are SGHTA and FQGTGA. V shed 5 bases and J 6 bases; nucleotides not matched to a gene: 8. This CDR3 spans 15 amino acids. DNA of the CDR3: TGTGCCAGCAGCCGAGGGACTAGCCGAGGCAATGAGCAGTTCTTC. Its translation is CASSRGTSRGNEQFF.

CDR3: CASSQGRTVNSNQPQHF. In DNA, the CDR3 is TGTGCCAGCAGCCAAGGTCGGACAGTTAATAGCAATCAGCCCCAGCATTTT. The chain has TRBV3-1 (or the pseudogene TRBV3-2) and TRBJ1-5; possibly TRBD1 for D (6 bases). Germline values: CDR1 LGHDT, CDR2 YNNKEL (reference sequence). The CDR3 extends over 17 amino acids. V was cut by 1 base and J by 0 bases, with 13 bases left in between.

This chain links TRBV5-6 with TRBJ1-6; D not certain. The V and J ends lost 2 bases and 10 bases respectively, with 7 bases between them. Germline lookup yields CDR1 SGHDT and CDR2 YYEEEE. The CDR3 consists of 12 residues. The DNA of the CDR3 is TGTGCCAGCAGCTTACGGGGATCACCCCTCCACTTT. It is translated as CASSLRGSPLHF.

The chain uses TRBV3-1 (or the pseudogene TRBV3-2) and TRBJ1-1; a weak D match, TRBD1 (5 bases). The length of the CDR3 is 13 residues. Trimming stripped 4 bases from V and 10 bases from J, with 16 bases between. The germline V gene encodes CDR1 LGHDT and CDR2 YNNKEL (reference sequence). The CDR3 here is CASSPSEGMGAFF. The CDR3, as DNA: TGTGCCAGCAGCCCCTCGGAGGGGATGGGAGCTTTCTTT.

The gene calls are TRBV5-4 and TRBJ1-1; maybe TRBD1 (6 bases). The CDR3 length is 13 residues. Germline V gene lookup returns CDR1 SGHNT and CDR2 YYREEE (reference sequence). Trimming left V 4 bases short and J 8 bases short, with 15 bases between. CDR3 region: CASSPEVGAEAFF. The DNA for the CDR3 is TGTGCCAGCAGCCCCGAGGTGGGGGCCGAAGCTTTCTTT.

This chain connects TRBV7-2 to TRBJ2-3; possibly TRBD1 for D (5 bases). Germline V gives CDR1 SGHTA, CDR2 FQGNSA. V was pared by 5 bases and J by 4 bases, with 13 bases between. The CDR3 runs 14 residues. The CDR3 protein is CASSHWTNPDTQYF. The CDR3, as DNA: TGTGCCAGCAGCCATTGGACAAACCCAGATACGCAGTATTTT.

The chain joins TRBV11-2 to TRBJ1-1, with D unresolved. V was cut by 4 bases and J by 1 base, with 10 bases left in between. There are 14 residues in the CDR3. Per germline, CDR1 SGHAT and CDR2 FQNNGV. CDR3 region: CASSSNAANTEAFF. The CDR3 region has the DNA TGTGCCAGCAGCTCGAATGCGGCGAACACTGAAGCTTTCTTT.

The chain couples TRBV19 to TRBJ2-4; 11 nucleotides align to TRBD1. This CDR3 is 15 amino acids long. Germline CDR1 reads LNHDA; CDR2 reads SQIVND (reference sequence). The V segment lost 4 bases and the J segment 7 bases; nucleotides outside the gene matches: 6. For the CDR3, the DNA is TGTGCCAGTAGTACGCGTGGACAGGGGGCGAACATTCAGTACTTC. Translation gives CASSTRGQGANIQYF.

V is TRBV5-1 and J is TRBJ2-5, with 11 bases lining up with TRBD2. Losses at the gene ends were 4 bases for V and 1 base for J; bases not matched to a gene: 6. The V gene's germline CDR1 is SGHRS and CDR2 YFSETQ. The CDR3 is 16 residues long. The CDR3 region is CASSLRTSGGQETQYF. CDR3 nucleotides: TGCGCCAGCAGCCTTCGCACTAGCGGGGGCCAAGAGACCCAGTACTTC.

This rearrangement joins TRBV19 to TRBJ2-7; D may be TRBD2 (5 bases). The ends were cut back, 1 base at V and 2 bases at J, with 12 bases in the middle. There are 15 residues in the CDR3. Germline-derived CDR1 and CDR2 are LNHDA and SQIVND (reference sequence). The CDR3 bases are TGTGCCAGTAGTATAGGTCCGGGGTTGGCCTACGAGCAGTACTTC. This gives the protein CASSIGPGLAYEQYF.

This clone was picked up a small number of times. The chain employs TRBV5-1 and TRBJ2-1, with D unclear. Trimming removed 4 bases from V and 6 bases from J, with 11 bases in between. The CDR3 covers 13 residues. Germline-derived CDR1 and CDR2 are SGHRS and YFSETQ. This chain's CDR3 is CASSISPFNEQFF. CDR3 nucleotide sequence: TGCGCCAGCAGCATTTCCCCCTTCAATGAGCAGTTCTTC.

This clone has a single count. In nucleotides, the CDR3 is TGTGCCACTGGACAGATCAATCAGCCCCAGCATTTT. Its protein is CATGQINQPQHF. This chain uses TRBV19 with TRBJ1-5; TRBD1 might be the D (6 bases). V was trimmed by 10 bases and J by 3 bases, leaving 10 bases between them. Germline values: CDR1 LNHDA, CDR2 SQIVND (reference sequence). The CDR3 is 12 residues long. Full variable domain (missing parts from reference TRBV19 and TRBJ1-5): DGGITQSPKYLFRKEGQNVTLSCEQNLNHDAMYWYRQDPGQGLRLIYYSQIVNDFQKGDIAEGYSVSREKKESFPLTVTSAQKNPTAFYLCATGQINQPQHFGDGTRLSIL.

This clone appeared a few times. The V gene is TRBV28, the J gene TRBJ1-5; tentatively, D is TRBD1 (6 bases). The germline V gene encodes CDR1 MDHEN and CDR2 SYDVKM. Trimming cost V 6 bases and J 2 bases, with 14 bases left between them. The CDR3 length is 15 residues. CDR3 nucleotides: TGTGCCAGCAGGGGGGAGCGGGGGCGCAATCAGCCCCAGCATTTT. Encoded protein: CASRGERGRNQPQHF.

The chain couples TRBV6-4 to TRBJ2-2, with TRBD2 matching 7 bases. Unmatched junction bases numbered 0, after V lost 2 bases and J lost 3 bases. Germline-derived CDR1 and CDR2 are MRHNA and SNTAGT. The CDR3 extends over 14 amino acids. The CDR3 loop is CASSDGLDTGELFF. The CDR3 DNA reads as TGTGCCAGCAGTGACGGACTAGACACCGGGGAGCTGTTTTTT.

The chain couples TRBV11-2 to TRBJ1-2; 7 nucleotides align to TRBD1. J was trimmed by 7 bases and V by 5 bases; bases with no gene match: 16. This CDR3 contains 16 residues. Germline V gene sequence: CDR1 SGHAT, CDR2 FQNNGV. CDR3 loop: CASSPSDRRRNRGYTF. DNA for the CDR3: TGTGCCAGCAGCCCCTCGGACAGGAGGAGAAATCGTGGCTACACCTTC.

The rearrangement joins TRBV6-6 to TRBJ1-6, with 9 bases lining up with TRBD1. The CDR3 extends over 13 amino acids. Germline CDR1 reads MNHNY; CDR2 reads SVGAGI (reference sequence). The J segment lost 7 bases and the V segment lost 8 bases, leaving 3 bases of the junction unmatched. For the CDR3, the DNA is TGTGCCAGCTGGACAGGGGTAAATTCACCCCTCCACTTT. It yields the protein CASWTGVNSPLHF.

The CDR3 nucleotides read TGTGCCAGTAGCAAGGGGGCGAATCAGCCCCAGCATTTT. This codes for CASSKGANQPQHF. The chain combines TRBV19 with TRBJ1-5; TRBD1 aligns across 7 bases. Germline values: CDR1 LNHDA, CDR2 SQIVND (reference sequence). V lost 6 bases and J lost 4; bases outside the gene matches: 3. The CDR3 contains 13 residues.